The 4 T cell receptor beta chains below were found in one sample sequenced in a study of blood T cell repertoires in COVID-19. The method was immunoSEQ multiplex PCR; TCRdb's version includes in-frame clones alone and lacks a portion of them. The top ten hold approximately 7.7% of the sample, which has 150,000 or so clones, 70% to 80% seen once. Sample: peripheral blood. Every receptor here comes from a woman aged 60-75 years with COVID-19, enrolled during active disease.

This sequence joins TRBV21-1 and TRBJ1-1. TRBV21-1 is tagged as a pseudogene. The CDR3 is 14 amino acids. CDR3 DNA sequence: TGTGCCAGCAGCAAAGATGCGGGGGACACTGAAGCTTTCTTT. Encoded protein: CASSKDAGDTEAFF.

V and J are TRBV11-2 and TRBJ1-4; unclear D gene. CDR1 and CDR2 from the germline V gene are SGHAT and FQNNGV. The CDR3 loop spans 15 amino acids. Trimming removed 0 bases at V and 0 bases at J, with 5 bases between. The CDR3 spells CASSLESATNEKLFF. In DNA, the CDR3 is TGTGCCAGCAGCTTAGAGTCAGCAACTAATGAAAAACTGTTTTTT.

This clone was picked up many times. No DNA is shown, since the ends of the CDR3 on it are uncertain; the CDR3 is the one TCRdb lists. This chain connects TRBV6-4 to TRBJ1-4. Germline assignment: CDR1 MRHNA and CDR2 SNTAGT. The CDR3 spans 10 amino acids, including both terminal residues. The CDR3 region is CASRSKNCFF.

The chain combines TRBV10-3 with TRBJ2-7; D perhaps matches TRBD2 (6 bases). The CDR3 covers 13 residues. Germline V gives CDR1 ENHRY, CDR2 SYGVKD. For the CDR3, the DNA is TGTGCCATCAGTGAGTCGTTGGAGCGGGTACGGCACGTC. This encodes CAISESLERVRHV.